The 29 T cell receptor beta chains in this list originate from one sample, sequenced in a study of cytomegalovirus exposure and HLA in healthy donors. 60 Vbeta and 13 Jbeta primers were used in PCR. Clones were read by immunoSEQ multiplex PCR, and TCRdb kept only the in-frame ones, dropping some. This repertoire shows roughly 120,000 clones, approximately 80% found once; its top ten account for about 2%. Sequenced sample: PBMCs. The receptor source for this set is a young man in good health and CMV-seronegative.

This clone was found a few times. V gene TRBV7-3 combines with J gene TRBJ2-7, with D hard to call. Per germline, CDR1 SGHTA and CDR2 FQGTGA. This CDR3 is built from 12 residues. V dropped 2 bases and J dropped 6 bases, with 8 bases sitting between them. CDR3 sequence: CASSLFRGEQYF. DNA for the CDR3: TGTGCCAGCAGCTTATTCCGCGGCGAGCAGTACTTC.

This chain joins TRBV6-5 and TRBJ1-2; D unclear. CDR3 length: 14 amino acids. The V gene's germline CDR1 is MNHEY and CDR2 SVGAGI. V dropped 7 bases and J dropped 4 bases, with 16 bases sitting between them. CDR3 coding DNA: TGTGCCAGCACCACGGCCGGGGAAGGCTATGGCTACACCTTC. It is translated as CASTTAGEGYGYTF.

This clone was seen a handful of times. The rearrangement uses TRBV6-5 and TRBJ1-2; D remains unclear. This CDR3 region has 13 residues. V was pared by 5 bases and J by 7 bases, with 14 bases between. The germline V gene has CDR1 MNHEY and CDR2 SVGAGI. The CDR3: CASSLQRLSGYTF. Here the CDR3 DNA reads TGTGCCAGCAGTCTACAGCGGTTGAGTGGCTACACCTTC.

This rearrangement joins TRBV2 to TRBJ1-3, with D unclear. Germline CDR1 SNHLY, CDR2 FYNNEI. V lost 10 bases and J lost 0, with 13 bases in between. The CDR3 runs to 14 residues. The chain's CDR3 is CAITVKDSGNTIYF. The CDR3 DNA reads TGTGCCATCACAGTAAAGGACTCTGGAAACACCATATATTTT.

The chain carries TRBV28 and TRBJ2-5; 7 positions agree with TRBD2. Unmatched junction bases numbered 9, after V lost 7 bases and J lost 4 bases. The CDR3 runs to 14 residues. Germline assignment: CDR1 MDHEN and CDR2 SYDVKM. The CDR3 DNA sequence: TGTGCCAGCAAAGCTAGCGGACCTTCAGAGACCCAGTACTTC. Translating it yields CASKASGPSETQYF. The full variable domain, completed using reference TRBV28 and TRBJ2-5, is DVKVTQSSRYLVKRTGEKVFLECVQDMDHENMFWYRQDPGLGLRLIYFSYDVKMKEKGDIPEGYSVSREKKERFSLILESASTNQTSMYLCASKASGPSETQYFGPGTRLLVL.

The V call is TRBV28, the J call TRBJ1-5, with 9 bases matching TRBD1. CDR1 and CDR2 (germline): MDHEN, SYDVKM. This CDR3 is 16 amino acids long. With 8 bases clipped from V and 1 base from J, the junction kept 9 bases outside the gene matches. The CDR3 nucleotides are TGTGCCAGCGTGATCCGGACAGGGGAAAGCAATCAGCCCCAGCATTTT. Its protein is CASVIRTGESNQPQHF.

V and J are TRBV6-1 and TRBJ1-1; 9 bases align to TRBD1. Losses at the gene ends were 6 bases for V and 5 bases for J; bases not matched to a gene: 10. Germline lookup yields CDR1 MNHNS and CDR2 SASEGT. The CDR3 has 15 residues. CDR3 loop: CASSHGGQGTTEAFF. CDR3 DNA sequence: TGTGCCAGCAGCCACGGTGGACAGGGGACAACTGAAGCTTTCTTT.

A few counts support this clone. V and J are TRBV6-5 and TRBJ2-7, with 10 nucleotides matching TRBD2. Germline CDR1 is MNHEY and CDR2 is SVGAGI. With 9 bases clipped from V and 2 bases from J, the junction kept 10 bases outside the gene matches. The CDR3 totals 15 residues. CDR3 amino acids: CASRFVAGGPYEQYF. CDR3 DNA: TGTGCCAGTCGATTCGTAGCGGGAGGCCCCTACGAGCAGTACTTC.

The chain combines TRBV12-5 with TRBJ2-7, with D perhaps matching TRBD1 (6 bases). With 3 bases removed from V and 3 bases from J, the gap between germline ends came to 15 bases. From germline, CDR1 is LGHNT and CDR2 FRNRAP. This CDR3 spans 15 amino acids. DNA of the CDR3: TGTGCTAGTGGTTTCGGGGCTGGGGGCATCTACGAGCAGTACTTC. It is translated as CASGFGAGGIYEQYF.

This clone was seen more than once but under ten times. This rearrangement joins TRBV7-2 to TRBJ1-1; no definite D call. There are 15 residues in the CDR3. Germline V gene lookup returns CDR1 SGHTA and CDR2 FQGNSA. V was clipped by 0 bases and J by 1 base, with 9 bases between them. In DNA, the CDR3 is TGTGCCAGCAGCTTAGCGCGCCCGAGGAACACTGAAGCTTTCTTT. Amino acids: CASSLARPRNTEAFF.

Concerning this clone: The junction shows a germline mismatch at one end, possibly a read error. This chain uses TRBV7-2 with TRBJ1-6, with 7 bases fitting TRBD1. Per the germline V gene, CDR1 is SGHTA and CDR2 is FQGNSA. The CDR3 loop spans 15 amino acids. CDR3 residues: CASSPRQGYYSPLHF. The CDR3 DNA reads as TGTGCCAGCAGCCCCCGACAGGGCTATTATTCACCCCTCCACTTT.

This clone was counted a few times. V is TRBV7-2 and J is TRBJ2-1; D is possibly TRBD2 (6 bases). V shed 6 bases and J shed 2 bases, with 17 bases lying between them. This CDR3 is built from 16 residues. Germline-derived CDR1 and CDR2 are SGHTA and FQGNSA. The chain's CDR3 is CASRSIRDSAYNEQFF. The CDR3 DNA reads TGTGCCAGCAGGTCTATTCGGGACTCTGCCTACAATGAGCAGTTCTTC.

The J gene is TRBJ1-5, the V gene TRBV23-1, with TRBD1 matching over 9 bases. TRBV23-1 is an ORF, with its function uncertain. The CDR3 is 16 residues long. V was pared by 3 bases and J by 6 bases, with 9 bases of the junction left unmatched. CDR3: CASSHPGQGSRQPQHF. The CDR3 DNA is TGCGCCAGCAGTCACCCGGGACAGGGTAGTCGTCAGCCCCAGCATTTT.

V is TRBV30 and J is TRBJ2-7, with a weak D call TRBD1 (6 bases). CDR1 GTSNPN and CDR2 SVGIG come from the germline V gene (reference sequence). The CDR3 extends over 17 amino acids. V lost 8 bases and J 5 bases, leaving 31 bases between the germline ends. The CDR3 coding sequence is TGTGCCATGACGCCACAGGGAAGGGGCCCCTCACGCGACGAGCAGTACTTC. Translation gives CAMTPQGRGPSRDEQYF.

The CDR3 DNA reads TGTGCCATCTCGGGAGAACGCCGACTAGCGGAAACCTACGAGCAGTACTTC. Its protein is CAISGERRLAETYEQYF. The rearrangement joins TRBV10-3 to TRBJ2-7, with TRBD2 matching 9 bases. The J segment lost 2 bases and the V segment lost 8 bases, leaving 16 bases of the junction unmatched. CDR1 and CDR2 (germline): ENHRY, SYGVKD. CDR3 size: 17 residues.

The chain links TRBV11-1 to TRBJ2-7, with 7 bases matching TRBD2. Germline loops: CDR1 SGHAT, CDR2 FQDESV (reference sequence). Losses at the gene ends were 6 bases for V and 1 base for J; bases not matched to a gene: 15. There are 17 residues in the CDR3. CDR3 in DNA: TGTGCCAGCAGTTATTCCCACTCGGGAGGCCTTTCCTACGAGCAGTACTTC. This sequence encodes CASSYSHSGGLSYEQYF.

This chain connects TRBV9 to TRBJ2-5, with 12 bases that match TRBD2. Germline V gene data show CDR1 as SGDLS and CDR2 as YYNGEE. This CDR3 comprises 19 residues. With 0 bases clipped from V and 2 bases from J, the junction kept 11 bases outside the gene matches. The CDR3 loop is CASSVGGPSGRARQETQYF. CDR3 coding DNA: TGTGCCAGCAGCGTAGGGGGGCCTAGCGGGAGGGCCCGGCAAGAGACCCAGTACTTC.

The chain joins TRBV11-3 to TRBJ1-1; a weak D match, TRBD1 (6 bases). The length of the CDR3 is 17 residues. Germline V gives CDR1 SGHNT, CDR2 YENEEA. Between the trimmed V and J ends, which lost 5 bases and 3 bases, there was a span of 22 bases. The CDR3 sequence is CASSGKPGEGGHTEAFF. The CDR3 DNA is TGTGCCAGCAGCGGGAAACCAGGGGAAGGTGGTCACACTGAAGCTTTCTTT.

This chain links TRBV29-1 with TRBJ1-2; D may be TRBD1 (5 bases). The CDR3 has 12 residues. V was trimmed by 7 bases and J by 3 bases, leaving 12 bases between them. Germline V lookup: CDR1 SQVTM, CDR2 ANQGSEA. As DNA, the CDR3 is TGCAGCGCCTGGGGGGGTGACTATGGCTACACCTTC. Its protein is CSAWGGDYGYTF.

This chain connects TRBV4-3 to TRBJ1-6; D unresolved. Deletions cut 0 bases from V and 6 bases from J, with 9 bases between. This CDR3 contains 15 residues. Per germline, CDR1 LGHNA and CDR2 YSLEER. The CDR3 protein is CASSQDQISNSPLHF. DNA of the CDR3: TGCGCCAGCAGCCAAGATCAGATTTCTAATTCACCCCTCCACTTT.

This chain's CDR3 is CASSRDSASFNEQFF. In DNA form, the CDR3 reads TGTGCCAGCAGTCGGGACTCCGCAAGTTTCAATGAGCAGTTCTTC. V and J are TRBV6-4 and TRBJ2-1; TRBD2 might be the D (6 bases). Deletions cut 5 bases from V and 6 bases from J, with 17 bases between. The CDR3 consists of 15 residues. The germline V gene has CDR1 MRHNA and CDR2 SNTAGT.

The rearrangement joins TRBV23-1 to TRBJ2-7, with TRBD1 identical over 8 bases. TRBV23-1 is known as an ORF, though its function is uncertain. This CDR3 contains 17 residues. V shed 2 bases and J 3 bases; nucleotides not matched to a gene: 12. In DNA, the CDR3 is TGCGCCAGCAGTCAAGGCCTCGGGACAGGTTTCTACTACGAGCAGTACTTC. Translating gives CASSQGLGTGFYYEQYF.

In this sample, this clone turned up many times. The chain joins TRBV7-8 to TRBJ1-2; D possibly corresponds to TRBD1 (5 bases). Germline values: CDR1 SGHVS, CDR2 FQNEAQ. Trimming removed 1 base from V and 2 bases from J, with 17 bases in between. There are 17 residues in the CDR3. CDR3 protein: CASSLGGEGPVNYGYTF. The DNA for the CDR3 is TGTGCCAGCAGCTTAGGCGGGGAGGGGCCGGTAAACTATGGCTACACCTTC.

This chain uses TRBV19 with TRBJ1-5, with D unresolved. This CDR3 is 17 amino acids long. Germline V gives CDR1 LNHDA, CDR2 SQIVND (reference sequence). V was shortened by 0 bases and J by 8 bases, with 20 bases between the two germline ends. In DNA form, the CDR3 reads TGTGCCAGTAGTATAGATCGAGGTAGACGGTACTTGGAGCCCCAGCATTTT. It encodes CASSIDRGRRYLEPQHF.

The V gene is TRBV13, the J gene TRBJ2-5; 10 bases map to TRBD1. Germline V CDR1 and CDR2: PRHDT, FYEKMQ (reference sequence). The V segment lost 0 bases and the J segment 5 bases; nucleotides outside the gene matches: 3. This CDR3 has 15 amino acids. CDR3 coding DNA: TGTGCCAGCAGCTTAGGTGGGACAGGGGAGGAGACCCAGTACTTC. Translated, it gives CASSLGGTGEETQYF.

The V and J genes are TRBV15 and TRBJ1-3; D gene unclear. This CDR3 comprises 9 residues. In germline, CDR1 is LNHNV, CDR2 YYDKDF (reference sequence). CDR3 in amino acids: CASVYTIYF. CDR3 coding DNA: TGTGCTTCGGTTTACACCATATATTTT.

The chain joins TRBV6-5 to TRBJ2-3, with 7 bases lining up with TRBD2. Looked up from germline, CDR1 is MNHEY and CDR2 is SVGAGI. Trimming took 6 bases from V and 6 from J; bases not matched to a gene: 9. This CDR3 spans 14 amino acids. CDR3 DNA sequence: TGTGCCAGCAGCCCCGGCCGGCGGGGGGATACGCAGTATTTT. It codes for CASSPGRRGDTQYF.

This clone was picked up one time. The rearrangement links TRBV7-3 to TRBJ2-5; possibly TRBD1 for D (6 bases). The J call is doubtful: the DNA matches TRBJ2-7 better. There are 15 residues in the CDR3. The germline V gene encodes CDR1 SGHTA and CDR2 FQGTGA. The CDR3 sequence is CASSLTGAAPYEQYF. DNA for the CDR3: TGTGCCAGCAGCTTAACGGGGGCGGCTCCCTACGAGCAGTACTTC.

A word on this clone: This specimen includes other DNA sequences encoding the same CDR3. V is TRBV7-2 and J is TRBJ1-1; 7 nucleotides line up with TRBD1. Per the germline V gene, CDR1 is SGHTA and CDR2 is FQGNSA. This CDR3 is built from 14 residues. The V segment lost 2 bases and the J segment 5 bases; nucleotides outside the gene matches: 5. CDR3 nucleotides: TGTGCCAGCAGCTTAAGACAGGGTGGAACTGAAGCTTTCTTT. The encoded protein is CASSLRQGGTEAFF. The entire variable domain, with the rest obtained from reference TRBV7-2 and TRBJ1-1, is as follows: GAGVSQSPSNKVTEKGKDVELRCDPISGHTALYWYRQSLGQGLEFLIYFQGNSAPDKSGLPSDRFSAERTGGSVSTLTIQRTQQEDSAVYLCASSLRQGGTEAFFGQGTRLTVV.